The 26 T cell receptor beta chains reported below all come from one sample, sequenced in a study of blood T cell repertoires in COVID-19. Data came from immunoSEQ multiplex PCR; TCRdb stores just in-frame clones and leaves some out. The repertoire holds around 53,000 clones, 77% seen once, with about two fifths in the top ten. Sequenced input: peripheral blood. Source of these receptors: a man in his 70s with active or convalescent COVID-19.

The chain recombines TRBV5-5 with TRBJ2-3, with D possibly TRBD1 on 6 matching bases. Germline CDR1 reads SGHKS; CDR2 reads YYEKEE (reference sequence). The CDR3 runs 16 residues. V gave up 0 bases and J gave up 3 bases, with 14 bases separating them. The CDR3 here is CASSLVLGARTDTQYF. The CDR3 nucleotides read TGTGCCAGCAGCTTGGTTCTGGGGGCGCGGACAGATACGCAGTATTTT. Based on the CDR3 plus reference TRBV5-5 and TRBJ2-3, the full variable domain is DAGVTQSPTHLIKTRGQQVTLRCSPISGHKSVSWYQQVLGQGPQFIFQYYEKEERGRGNFPDRFSARQFPNYSSELNVNALLLGDSALYLCASSLVLGARTDTQYFGPGTRLTVL.

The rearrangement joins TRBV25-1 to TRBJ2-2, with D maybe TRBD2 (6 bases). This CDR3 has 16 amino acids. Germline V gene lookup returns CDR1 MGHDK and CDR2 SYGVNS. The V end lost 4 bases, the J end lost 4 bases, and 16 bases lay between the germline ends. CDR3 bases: TGTGCCAGCAGTGCGATTCCGGGACTGGGCACCGGGGAGCTGTTTTTT. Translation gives CASSAIPGLGTGELFF.

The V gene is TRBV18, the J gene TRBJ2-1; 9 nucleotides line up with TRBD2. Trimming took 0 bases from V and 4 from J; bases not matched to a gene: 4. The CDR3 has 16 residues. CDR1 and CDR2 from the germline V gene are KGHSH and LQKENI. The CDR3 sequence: CASSPPSSGAYNEQFF. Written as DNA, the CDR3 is TGTGCCAGCTCACCACCGTCTAGCGGGGCTTACAATGAGCAGTTCTTC.

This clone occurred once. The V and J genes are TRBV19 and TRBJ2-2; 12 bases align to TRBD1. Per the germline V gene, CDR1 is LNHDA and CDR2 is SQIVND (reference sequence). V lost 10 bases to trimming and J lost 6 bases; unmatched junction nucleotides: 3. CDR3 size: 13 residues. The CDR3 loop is CAIRDRGPGELFF. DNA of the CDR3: TGTGCCATTCGGGACAGGGGGCCCGGGGAGCTGTTTTTT.

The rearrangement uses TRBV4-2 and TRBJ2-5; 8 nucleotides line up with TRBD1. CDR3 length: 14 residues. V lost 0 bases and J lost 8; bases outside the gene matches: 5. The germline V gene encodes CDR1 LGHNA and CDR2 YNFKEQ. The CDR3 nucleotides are TGTGCCAGCAGCCAAGATTCTGGACAGGGAACCCAGTACTTC. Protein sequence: CASSQDSGQGTQYF.

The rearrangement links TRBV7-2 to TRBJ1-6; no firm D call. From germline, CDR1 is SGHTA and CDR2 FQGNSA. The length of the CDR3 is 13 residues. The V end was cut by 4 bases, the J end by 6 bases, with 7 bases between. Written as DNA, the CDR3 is TGTGCCAGCAGCTCGTCGGGTAATTCACCCCTCCACTTT. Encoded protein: CASSSSGNSPLHF.

The chain's CDR3 is CSVARGMNTEAFF. In DNA, the CDR3 is TGCAGCGTTGCCCGGGGAATGAACACTGAAGCTTTCTTT. This chain joins TRBV29-1 and TRBJ1-1; D uncertain. The CDR3 covers 13 residues. Trimming took 4 bases from V and 0 from J, leaving 9 bases between them. Germline V gene sequence: CDR1 SQVTM, CDR2 ANQGSEA.

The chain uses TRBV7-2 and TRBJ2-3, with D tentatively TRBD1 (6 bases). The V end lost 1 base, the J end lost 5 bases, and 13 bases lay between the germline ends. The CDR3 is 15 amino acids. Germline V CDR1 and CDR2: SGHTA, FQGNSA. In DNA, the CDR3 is TGTGCCAGCAGCTTAGTTGGCAGGGGTGAAGATACGCAGTATTTT. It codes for CASSLVGRGEDTQYF.

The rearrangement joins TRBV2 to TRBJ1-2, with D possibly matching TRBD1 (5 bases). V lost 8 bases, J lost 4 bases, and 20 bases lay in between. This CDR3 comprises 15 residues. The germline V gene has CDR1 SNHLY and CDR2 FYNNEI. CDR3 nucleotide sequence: TGTGCCAGCTCCCGCCGGGGGGAGTTTTCCTATGGCTACACCTTC. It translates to CASSRRGEFSYGYTF.

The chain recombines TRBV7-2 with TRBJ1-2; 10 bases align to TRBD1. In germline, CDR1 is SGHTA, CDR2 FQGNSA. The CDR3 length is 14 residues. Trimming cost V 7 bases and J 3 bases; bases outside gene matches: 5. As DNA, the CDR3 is TGTGCCAGCATCTCCGGGACAGGGGACTATGGCTACACCTTC. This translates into CASISGTGDYGYTF. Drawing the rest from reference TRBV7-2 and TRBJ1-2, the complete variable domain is GAGVSQSPSNKVTEKGKDVELRCDPISGHTALYWYRQSLGQGLEFLIYFQGNSAPDKSGLPSDRFSAERTGGSVSTLTIQRTQQEDSAVYLCASISGTGDYGYTFGSGTRLTVV.

CDR3 in amino acids: CASKRLDSTYEQYF. In DNA, the CDR3 is TGCGCCAGCAAGCGGCTGGACAGTACCTACGAGCAGTACTTC. The chain combines TRBV5-1 with TRBJ2-7, with D tentatively TRBD1 (6 bases). With 6 bases removed from V and 2 bases from J, the gap between germline ends came to 15 bases. CDR3 length: 14 residues. The germline V gene encodes CDR1 SGHRS and CDR2 YFSETQ.

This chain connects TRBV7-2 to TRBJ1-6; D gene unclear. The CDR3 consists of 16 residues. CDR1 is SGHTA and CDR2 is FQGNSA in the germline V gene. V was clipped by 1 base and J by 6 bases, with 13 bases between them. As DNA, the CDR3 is TGTGCCAGCAGCTTAGGCACAGCCGTGGGTAATTCACCCCTCCACTTT. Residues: CASSLGTAVGNSPLHF. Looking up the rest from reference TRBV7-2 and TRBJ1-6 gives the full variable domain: GAGVSQSPSNKVTEKGKDVELRCDPISGHTALYWYRQSLGQGLEFLIYFQGNSAPDKSGLPSDRFSAERTGGSVSTLTIQRTQQEDSAVYLCASSLGTAVGNSPLHFGNGTRLTVT.

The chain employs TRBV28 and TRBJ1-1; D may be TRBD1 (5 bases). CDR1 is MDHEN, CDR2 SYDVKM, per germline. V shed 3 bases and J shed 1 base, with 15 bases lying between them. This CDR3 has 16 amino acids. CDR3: CASSFPALGQNTEAFF. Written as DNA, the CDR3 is TGTGCCAGCAGTTTTCCCGCACTCGGACAGAACACTGAAGCTTTCTTT.

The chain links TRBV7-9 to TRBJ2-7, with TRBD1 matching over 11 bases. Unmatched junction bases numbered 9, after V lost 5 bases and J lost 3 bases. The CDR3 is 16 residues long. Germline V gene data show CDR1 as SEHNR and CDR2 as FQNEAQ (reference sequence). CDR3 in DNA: TGTGCCAGCAGCCCCGGGACAGGGGGTACTCGCTACGAGCAGTACTTC. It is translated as CASSPGTGGTRYEQYF.

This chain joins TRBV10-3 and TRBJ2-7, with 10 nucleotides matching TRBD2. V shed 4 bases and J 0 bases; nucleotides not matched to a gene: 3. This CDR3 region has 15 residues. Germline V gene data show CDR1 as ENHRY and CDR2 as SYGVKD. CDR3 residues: CAISGGLASSYEQYF. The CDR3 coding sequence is TGTGCCATCAGTGGGGGACTAGCGAGCTCCTACGAGCAGTACTTC.

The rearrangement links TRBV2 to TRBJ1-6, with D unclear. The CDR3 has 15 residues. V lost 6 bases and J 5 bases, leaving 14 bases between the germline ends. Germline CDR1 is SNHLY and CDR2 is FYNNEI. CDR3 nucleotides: TGTGCCAGCAGGAAAGCGGCAGCCAATAATTCACCCCTCCACTTT. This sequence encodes CASRKAAANNSPLHF.

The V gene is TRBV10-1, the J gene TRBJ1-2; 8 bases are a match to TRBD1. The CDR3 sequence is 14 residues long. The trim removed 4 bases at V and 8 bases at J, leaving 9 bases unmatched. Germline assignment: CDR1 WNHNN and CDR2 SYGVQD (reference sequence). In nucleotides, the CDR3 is TGCGCCAGCAGTGTACGGGACAGGAGGTGGGGCTACACCTTC. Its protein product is CASSVRDRRWGYTF.

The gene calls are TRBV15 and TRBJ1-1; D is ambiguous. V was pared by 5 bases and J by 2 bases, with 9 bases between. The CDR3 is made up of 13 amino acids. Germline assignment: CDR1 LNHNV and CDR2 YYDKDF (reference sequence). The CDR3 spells CATSFQANTEAFF. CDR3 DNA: TGTGCCACCAGCTTTCAAGCAAACACTGAAGCTTTCTTT.

CDR3 loop: CASSSDLTGFGTQYF. CDR3 DNA: TGTGCCAGCAGCTCCGACCTCACAGGCTTTGGGACCCAGTACTTC. J is TRBJ2-5 and V is TRBV3-1 (or the pseudogene TRBV3-2); D possibly corresponds to TRBD1 (5 bases). Per germline, CDR1 LGHDT and CDR2 YNNKEL (reference sequence). The CDR3 covers 15 residues. The V gene lost 5 bases and the J gene lost 7 bases, with 20 bases spanning the gap.

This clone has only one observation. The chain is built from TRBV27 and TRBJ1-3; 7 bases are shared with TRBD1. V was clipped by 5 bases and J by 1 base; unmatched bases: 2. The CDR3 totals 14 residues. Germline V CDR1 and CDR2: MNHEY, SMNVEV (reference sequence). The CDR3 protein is CASSLTGSGNTIYF. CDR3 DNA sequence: TGTGCCAGCAGTCTGACAGGGTCTGGAAACACCATATATTTT.

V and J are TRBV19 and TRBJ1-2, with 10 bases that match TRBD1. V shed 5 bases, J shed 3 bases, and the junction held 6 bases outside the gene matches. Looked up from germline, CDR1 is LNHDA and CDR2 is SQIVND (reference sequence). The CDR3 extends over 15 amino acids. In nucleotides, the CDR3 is TGTGCCAGTAGTTCCGAGGGACAGGGGTACTATGGCTACACCTTC. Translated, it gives CASSSEGQGYYGYTF.

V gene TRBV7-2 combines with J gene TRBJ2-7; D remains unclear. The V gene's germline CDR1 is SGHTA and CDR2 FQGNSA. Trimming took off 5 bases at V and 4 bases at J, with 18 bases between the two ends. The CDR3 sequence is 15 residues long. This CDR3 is CASSPIPFTEYEQYF. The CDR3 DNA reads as TGTGCCAGCAGCCCAATCCCTTTTACAGAGTACGAGCAGTACTTC.

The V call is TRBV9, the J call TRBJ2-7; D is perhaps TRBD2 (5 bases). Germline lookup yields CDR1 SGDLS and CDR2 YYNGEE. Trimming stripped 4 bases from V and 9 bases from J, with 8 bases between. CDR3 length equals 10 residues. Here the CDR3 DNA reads TGTGCCAGCAGCCCCCGGGGGCAGTACTTC. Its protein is CASSPRGQYF.

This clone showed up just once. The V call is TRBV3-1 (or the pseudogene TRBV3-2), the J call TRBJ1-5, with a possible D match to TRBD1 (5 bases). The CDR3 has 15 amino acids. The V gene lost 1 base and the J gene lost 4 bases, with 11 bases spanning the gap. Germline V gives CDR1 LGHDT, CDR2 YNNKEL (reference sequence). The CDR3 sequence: CASSQGVEGNQPQHF. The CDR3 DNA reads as TGTGCCAGCAGCCAAGGGGTGGAGGGGAATCAGCCCCAGCATTTT.

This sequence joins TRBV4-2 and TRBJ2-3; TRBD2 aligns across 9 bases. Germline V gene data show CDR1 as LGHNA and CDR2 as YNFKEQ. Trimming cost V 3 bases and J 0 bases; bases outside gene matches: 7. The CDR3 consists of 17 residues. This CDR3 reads CASSHSLSGSSTDTQYF. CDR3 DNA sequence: TGTGCCAGCAGCCATTCCCTTAGCGGGAGTAGCACAGATACGCAGTATTTT.

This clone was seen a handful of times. This CDR3 reads CASRVGTSGSYEQYF. The CDR3 nucleotides read TGTGCCAGCAGGGTAGGGACTAGCGGGAGCTACGAGCAGTACTTC. The chain has TRBV11-3 and TRBJ2-7, with TRBD2 identical over 14 bases. From germline, CDR1 is SGHNT and CDR2 YENEEA. The V gene end was trimmed by 6 bases and the J gene end by 3 bases; junction bases not matched to a gene: 4. The CDR3 length is 15 residues.